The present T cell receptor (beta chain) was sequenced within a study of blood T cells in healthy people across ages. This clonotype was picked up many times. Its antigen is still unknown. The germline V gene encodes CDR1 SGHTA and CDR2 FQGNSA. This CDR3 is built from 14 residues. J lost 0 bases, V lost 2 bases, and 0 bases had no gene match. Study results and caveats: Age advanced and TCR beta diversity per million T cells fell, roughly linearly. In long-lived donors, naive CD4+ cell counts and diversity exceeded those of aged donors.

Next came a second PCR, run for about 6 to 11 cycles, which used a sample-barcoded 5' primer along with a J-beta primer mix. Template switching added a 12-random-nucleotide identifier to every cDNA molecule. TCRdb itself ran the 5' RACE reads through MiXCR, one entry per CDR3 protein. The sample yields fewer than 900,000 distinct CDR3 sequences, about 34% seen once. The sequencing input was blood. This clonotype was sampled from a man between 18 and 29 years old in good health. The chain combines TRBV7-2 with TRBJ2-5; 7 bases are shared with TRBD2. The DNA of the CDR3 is TGTGCCAGCAGCTTAAGCGGGGACCAAGAGACCCAGTACTTC. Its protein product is CASSLSGDQETQYF.